This entry lists 25 T cell receptor beta chains sequenced from one sample in a study of shared clonotypes between healthy human individuals. The data were produced by immunoSEQ multiplex PCR, yet TCRdb's version contains in-frame clones alone and is incomplete. Of over a million clones listed, more than 65% are singletons. The sequencing sample was made of memory CD4+ T cells sorted from blood. The subset is: CD45RA-negative fraction. The receptors derive from a young man in good health.

Regarding this clone: At one boundary the junction diverges from the germline segment, which might be a read error. The CDR3 loop reads CAISAGVRDPVIF. The DNA for the CDR3 is TGTGCCATCAGTGCAGGTGTTAGGGATCCCGTGATTTTT. The gene calls are TRBV10-3 and TRBJ1-4; D ambiguous. Germline lookup yields CDR1 ENHRY and CDR2 SYGVKD. CDR3 length: 13 amino acids.

This clone has just one count. The rearrangement uses TRBV14 and TRBJ2-1; D is uncertain. CDR1 and CDR2 from the germline V gene are SGHDN and FVKESK. This CDR3 is built from 12 residues. Trimming removed 2 bases at V and 4 bases at J, with 3 bases between. CDR3 residues: CASSQLYNEQFF. CDR3 bases: TGTGCCAGCAGCCAACTTTACAATGAGCAGTTCTTC.

This clone appeared a few times. V is TRBV10-2 and J is TRBJ2-7; weak D call: TRBD2 (5 bases). V was pared by 4 bases and J by 3 bases, with 16 bases between. Germline V gene data show CDR1 as WSHSY and CDR2 as SAAADI. The CDR3 contains 15 residues. The CDR3 DNA sequence: TGCGCCAGCAGTGTAATTCGAGGGAGTCTCTACGAGCAGTACTTC. Protein sequence: CASSVIRGSLYEQYF.

This clone was counted a few times. The chain has TRBV2 and TRBJ1-5, with D hard to call. Looked up from germline, CDR1 is SNHLY and CDR2 is FYNNEI. With 6 bases removed from V and 3 bases from J, the gap between germline ends came to 12 bases. The CDR3 extends over 14 amino acids. CDR3 coding DNA: TGTGCCAGCAGCCCCCGACTCAACAATCAGCCCCAGCATTTT. Its translation: CASSPRLNNQPQHF.

This clone was counted a few times. The chain links TRBV7-3 to TRBJ2-7, with 9 bases fitting TRBD1. The ends lost 5 bases at V and 4 bases at J; junction bases unmatched: 9. This CDR3 is built from 15 residues. Looked up from germline, CDR1 is SGHTA and CDR2 is FQGTGA. The CDR3 coding sequence is TGTGCCAGCAGCAAAGGGGACAGGGAGTTATACGAGCAGTACTTC. Its protein product is CASSKGDRELYEQYF.

About this clone itself: A much larger clone lies a single base off, so this may be a read error. This chain joins TRBV5-6 and TRBJ2-3; TRBD2 is a possible D gene (6 bases). Germline V gene data show CDR1 as SGHDT and CDR2 as YYEEEE. This CDR3 contains 13 residues. V was shortened by 2 bases and J by 4 bases, with 8 bases between the two germline ends. The DNA of the CDR3 is TGTGCCAGCAGCTTCGGGAGCGCAGATACGCAGTATTTT. Its protein product is CASSFGSADTQYF.

This clone was seen many times. Other DNA sequences in the sample encode the same CDR3. The chain employs TRBV9 and TRBJ1-1, with unresolved D. This CDR3 comprises 13 residues. Trimming stripped 0 bases from V and 1 base from J, with 4 bases between. Germline V gene data show CDR1 as SGDLS and CDR2 as YYNGEE. In nucleotides, the CDR3 is TGTGCCAGCAGCGTAGCAGGGAACACTGAAGCTTTCTTT. It specifies CASSVAGNTEAFF.

This chain joins TRBV5-1 and TRBJ2-7; D unresolved. V lost 0 bases and J lost 5, with 15 bases in between. The CDR3 length is 15 residues. Germline CDR1 and CDR2: SGHRS and YFSETQ. The CDR3 bases are TGCGCCAGCAGCTTGGAAGGTAGCCAACGGGACGAGCAGTACTTC. Translation: CASSLEGSQRDEQYF.

The gene calls are TRBV7-2 and TRBJ1-6, with a possible D match to TRBD1 (6 bases). V was cut by 4 bases and J by 5 bases, with 9 bases left in between. CDR3 length equals 14 residues. Germline-derived CDR1 and CDR2 are SGHTA and FQGNSA. CDR3: CASSSQGNNSPLHF. Here the CDR3 DNA reads TGTGCCAGCAGCTCCCAGGGGAATAATTCACCCCTCCACTTT.

The chain carries TRBV7-9 and TRBJ2-1; 9 bases line up with TRBD2. The germline gives CDR1 SEHNR, CDR2 FQNEAQ (reference sequence). V was pared by 2 bases and J by 7 bases, with 9 bases of the junction left unmatched. The CDR3 length is 16 residues. CDR3: CASSLRAGGIQNEQFF. As DNA, the CDR3 is TGTGCCAGCAGCTTACGTGCGGGGGGGATTCAAAATGAGCAGTTCTTC.

The chain joins TRBV21-1 to TRBJ1-6; whether TRBD1, the table's D call, matches the DNA was not checked. TRBV21-1 is labeled a pseudogene. The CDR3 is made up of 16 amino acids. This chain's CDR3 is CARTTGTGHYNSPLHF. The CDR3 DNA sequence: TGTGCCAGGACAACCGGGACAGGACATTATAATTCACCCCTCCACTTT.

This clone has a handful of counts. Other DNA sequences in the sample encode the same CDR3. This chain joins TRBV27 and TRBJ2-7; D possibly uses TRBD1 or TRBD2 (7 bases each). The CDR3 length is 14 residues. V was clipped by 3 bases and J by 6 bases, with 15 bases between them. The germline V gene encodes CDR1 MNHEY and CDR2 SMNVEV (reference sequence). CDR3 amino acids: CASSLETGRGEQYF. The CDR3 nucleotides read TGTGCCAGCAGTTTGGAGACAGGGAGGGGCGAGCAGTACTTC.

The rearrangement uses TRBV7-9 and TRBJ1-4; 7 bases map to TRBD1. CDR1 SEHNR and CDR2 FQNEAQ come from the germline V gene (reference sequence). V shed 7 bases, J shed 6 bases, and the junction held 5 bases outside the gene matches. There are 13 residues in the CDR3. CDR3 sequence: CASTTGVYEKLFF. In DNA form, the CDR3 reads TGTGCCAGCACCACAGGGGTCTATGAAAAACTGTTTTTT.

The gene calls are TRBV11-2 and TRBJ2-7; D is uncertain. CDR3 length: 11 amino acids. Germline values: CDR1 SGHAT, CDR2 FQNNGV. The ends were cut back, 1 base at V and 6 bases at J, with 4 bases in the middle. CDR3 in amino acids: CASSLGIEQYF. As DNA, the CDR3 is TGTGCCAGCAGCTTAGGAATCGAGCAGTACTTC.

For this clone: The identical CDR3 is also encoded by other nucleotide sequences in the sample. This chain joins TRBV29-1 and TRBJ1-2; no clear D gene. This CDR3 is 12 amino acids long. Germline loops: CDR1 SQVTM, CDR2 ANQGSEA. The ends were cut back, 4 bases at V and 2 bases at J, with 8 bases in the middle. CDR3 coding DNA: TGCAGCGTTGCCGGGTCAAACTATGGCTACACCTTC. Encoded protein: CSVAGSNYGYTF.

This clone was detected only a few times. The chain carries TRBV7-2 and TRBJ2-7; no clear D. Trimming shortened V by 4 bases and J by 3 bases, and 10 bases separated the two germline ends. This CDR3 comprises 13 residues. CDR1 is SGHTA, CDR2 FQGNSA, per germline. The CDR3 reads CASSSPLGYEQYF. In DNA form, the CDR3 reads TGTGCCAGCAGCTCTCCTCTGGGCTACGAGCAGTACTTC.

The V call is TRBV30, the J call TRBJ1-5, with 7 bases aligning to TRBD1. The CDR3 is 14 amino acids. The V gene end was trimmed by 3 bases and the J gene end by 4 bases; junction bases not matched to a gene: 6. Germline V gene lookup returns CDR1 GTSNPN and CDR2 SVGIG (reference sequence). The CDR3 reads CAWSPGGANQPQHF. DNA for the CDR3: TGTGCCTGGAGCCCAGGGGGGGCTAATCAGCCCCAGCATTTT.

Only a few counts were recorded for this clone. The chain couples TRBV7-9 to TRBJ2-2; 7 nucleotides match TRBD2. The trim removed 3 bases at V and 4 bases at J, leaving 5 bases unmatched. The CDR3 covers 15 residues. CDR1 and CDR2 from the germline V gene are SEHNR and FQNEAQ (reference sequence). The CDR3 sequence: CASSLWPSGTGELFF. DNA of the CDR3: TGTGCCAGCAGCTTGTGGCCTAGCGGCACCGGGGAGCTGTTTTTT.

V usage is TRBV30 and J usage is TRBJ1-2; possibly TRBD1 for D (5 bases). Germline lookup yields CDR1 GTSNPN and CDR2 SVGIG (reference sequence). Trimming cost V 5 bases and J 6 bases, with 13 bases left between them. The CDR3 covers 12 residues. The CDR3 DNA is TGTGCCTGGGGGGCACAGGCCGATGGCTACACCTTC. Translating it yields CAWGAQADGYTF.

This clone was seen many times. The V and J genes are TRBV2 and TRBJ1-1, with 8 bases that match TRBD1. Germline V gene lookup returns CDR1 SNHLY and CDR2 FYNNEI. The CDR3 runs to 15 residues. Unmatched junction bases numbered 11, after V lost 6 bases and J lost 5 bases. Here the CDR3 reads CASRPDRTGRTEAFF. The CDR3 bases are TGTGCCAGCAGACCCGACCGGACAGGGAGGACTGAAGCTTTCTTT.

J is TRBJ2-7 and V is TRBV11-3, with 9 bases fitting TRBD1. Trimming at V came to 6 bases and at J to 1 base, leaving 7 bases not matched to a gene. The CDR3 loop spans 15 amino acids. CDR1 and CDR2 (germline): SGHNT, YENEEA. The CDR3 here is CASSLGQGISYEQYF. DNA for the CDR3: TGTGCCAGCAGTTTGGGACAGGGAATATCCTACGAGCAGTACTTC.

The table lists this clone with a count of one. The chain links TRBV19 to TRBJ1-4, with D maybe TRBD1 (5 bases). V was cut by 11 bases and J by 0 bases, with 16 bases left in between. This CDR3 contains 15 residues. CDR1 and CDR2 from the germline V gene are LNHDA and SQIVND (reference sequence). The CDR3 DNA follows: TGTGCCTCCTGCCGGGGGGGGTCAACTAATGAAAAACTGTTTTTT. This encodes CASCRGGSTNEKLFF.

The J gene is TRBJ1-1, the V gene TRBV6-5, with D possibly being TRBD1 (5 bases). This CDR3 has 13 amino acids. The V end was cut by 7 bases, the J end by 4 bases, with 13 bases between. Germline loops: CDR1 MNHEY, CDR2 SVGAGI. The CDR3 sequence is CASTQGSPTEAFF. The CDR3 DNA follows: TGTGCCAGCACCCAGGGATCTCCCACTGAAGCTTTCTTT.

CDR3 nucleotides: TGTGCCAGCAGTGATAAGGCAGGGACACCCCTCCACTTT. This gives the protein CASSDKAGTPLHF. The chain links TRBV6-1 to TRBJ1-6; D may be TRBD1 (5 bases). V lost 3 bases and J 11 bases, leaving 11 bases between the germline ends. This CDR3 region has 13 residues. Germline-derived CDR1 and CDR2 are MNHNS and SASEGT.

This rearrangement joins TRBV6-5 to TRBJ2-1; D gene uncertain. This CDR3 spans 12 amino acids. Trimming removed 4 bases at V and 8 bases at J, with 9 bases between. CDR1 MNHEY and CDR2 SVGAGI come from the germline V gene. CDR3 in amino acids: CASSSRQDEQFF. CDR3 DNA: TGTGCCAGCAGTTCACGCCAGGATGAGCAGTTCTTC.